The T cell receptor (beta chain) under discussion was sequenced for a study of graft-versus-host responses after intestinal transplantation. Study findings and constraints: An association linked early post-transplant HvG declines with peak circulating GvH clone levels. Allograft graft-versus-host to host-versus-graft clonal ratios ran high in patients with graft-donor T cell macrochimerism.

The protocol was immunoSEQ multiplex PCR, while the TCRdb copy is restricted to in-frame clones and leaves out a portion. Seen here are about 17,000 clones, 79% observed once, and the top ten hold about 8%. As to this clone: Its antigen is undetermined.

Germline V gives CDR1 SGHVS, CDR2 FNYEAQ. Trimming cost V 1 base and J 0 bases, with 7 bases left between them. The CDR3 loop spans 15 amino acids. The authors processed graft tissue to release intraepithelial and lamina propria lymphocytes. This clonotype originated in a human patient who received an intestinal transplant, so some T cells may come from the graft donor. Sequenced here: ileum tissue, sampled roughly 450 days after intestinal transplant. V usage is TRBV7-6 and J usage is TRBJ2-1; D gene uncertain. The CDR3 DNA reads as TGTGCCAGCAGCTTAGGACATAGCTCCTACAATGAGCAGTTCTTC. It translates to CASSLGHSSYNEQFF. Full variable domain (rest looked up from reference TRBV7-6 and TRBJ2-1): GAGVSQSPRYKVTKRGQDVALRCDPISGHVSLYWYRQALGQGPEFLTYFNYEAQQDKSGLPNDRFSAERPEGSISTLTIQRTEQRDSAMYRCASSLGHSSYNEQFFGPGTRLTVL.